The T cell receptor (beta chain) under discussion was sequenced for a study of control samples from healthy donors and cancer patients. Only in-frame clones appear in the TCRdb table, and some are missing; sequencing was by immunoSEQ multiplex PCR. The repertoire holds just under 60,000 clones, roughly 90% seen once, with 1.7% in the top ten. The CDR3 has 15 amino acids. V was shortened by 5 bases and J by 0 bases, with 11 bases between the two germline ends. CDR1 and CDR2 from the germline V gene are SGHTA and FQGNSA. The sequence came from a man in his forties with colorectal cancer. The sequenced material came from PBMCs. The J gene is TRBJ2-1, the V gene TRBV7-2; no reliable D call. CDR3 in amino acids: CASSKTTSSYNEQFF. The CDR3 bases are TGTGCCAGCAGCAAGACCACGAGCTCCTACAATGAGCAGTTCTTC.